This T cell receptor (beta chain) was recorded in a study of T cells in localized non-small cell lung cancer. Broader study findings: Tumor showed lower T cell clonality than uninvolved adjacent lung, where it was highest.

The CDR3 has 16 residues. Trimming removed 5 bases at V and 4 bases at J, with 20 bases between. The germline gives CDR1 MNHEY, CDR2 SMNVEV (reference sequence). About this clone: Its antigen is not identified.

TCRdb's copy holds only in-frame clones and misses some; the assay was immunoSEQ multiplex PCR. Of about 36,000 clones in the sample, 90% to 95% are singletons; the top ten hold more than 5.5%. This sequence was found in a female donor older than 55 with stage I lung adenocarcinoma. This chain connects TRBV27 to TRBJ2-5; D possibly uses TRBD1 or TRBD2 (6 bases each). The specimen was peripheral blood, collected before any cancer treatment. For the CDR3, the DNA is TGTGCCAGCAGTCCCCTGGGGGCGGGGACCACAGAGACCCAGTACTTC. Its protein is CASSPLGAGTTETQYF.